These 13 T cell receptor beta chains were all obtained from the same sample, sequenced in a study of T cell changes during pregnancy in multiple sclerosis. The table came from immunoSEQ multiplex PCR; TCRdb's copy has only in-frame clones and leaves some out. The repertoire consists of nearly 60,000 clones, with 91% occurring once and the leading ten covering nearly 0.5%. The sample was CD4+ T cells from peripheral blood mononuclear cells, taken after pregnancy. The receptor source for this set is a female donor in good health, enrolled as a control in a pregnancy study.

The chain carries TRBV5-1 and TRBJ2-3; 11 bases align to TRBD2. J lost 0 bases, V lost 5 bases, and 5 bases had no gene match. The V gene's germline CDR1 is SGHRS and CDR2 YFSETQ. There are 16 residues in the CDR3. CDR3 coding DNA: TGCGCCAGCAGTTCTGGACTAGCGGGTAGCACAGATACGCAGTATTTT. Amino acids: CASSSGLAGSTDTQYF.

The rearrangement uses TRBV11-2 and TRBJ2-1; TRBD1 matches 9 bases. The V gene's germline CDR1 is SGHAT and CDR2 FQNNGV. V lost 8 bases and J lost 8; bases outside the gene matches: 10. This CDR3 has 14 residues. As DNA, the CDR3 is TGTGCCAGCCCCTCCGTGGACAGGGGCGATGAGCAGTTCTTC. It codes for CASPSVDRGDEQFF.

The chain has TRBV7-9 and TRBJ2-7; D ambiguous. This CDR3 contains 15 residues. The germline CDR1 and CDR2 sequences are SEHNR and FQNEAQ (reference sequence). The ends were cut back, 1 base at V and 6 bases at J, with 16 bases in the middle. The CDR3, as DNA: TGTGCCAGCAGCTTAGGGGCCGGTACGTCTGGCGAGCAGTACTTC. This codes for CASSLGAGTSGEQYF.

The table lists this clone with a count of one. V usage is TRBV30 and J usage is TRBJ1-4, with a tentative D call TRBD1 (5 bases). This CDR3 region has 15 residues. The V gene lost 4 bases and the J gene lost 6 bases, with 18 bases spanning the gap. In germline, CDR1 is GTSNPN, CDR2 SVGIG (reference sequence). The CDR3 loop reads CAWTLGAGTDEKLFF. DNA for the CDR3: TGTGCCTGGACCCTTGGGGCAGGTACGGATGAAAAACTGTTTTTT.

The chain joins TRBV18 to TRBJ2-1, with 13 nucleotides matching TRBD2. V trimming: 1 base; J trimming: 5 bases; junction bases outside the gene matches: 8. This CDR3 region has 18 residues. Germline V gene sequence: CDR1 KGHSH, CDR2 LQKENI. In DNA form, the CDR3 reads TGTGCCAGCTCACCACTCCTCTTGACTAGCGGGGGGAACAATGAGCAGTTCTTC. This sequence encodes CASSPLLLTSGGNNEQFF.

Written as DNA, the CDR3 is TGCGCCAGCAGCCAAGGGCCAGGTTCTGGAAACACCATATATTTT. Translation: CASSQGPGSGNTIYF. The chain has TRBV4-3 and TRBJ1-3; no clear D gene. The CDR3 loop spans 15 amino acids. Per the germline V gene, CDR1 is LGHNA and CDR2 is YSLEER. Trimming cost V 1 base and J 1 base, with 8 bases left between them.

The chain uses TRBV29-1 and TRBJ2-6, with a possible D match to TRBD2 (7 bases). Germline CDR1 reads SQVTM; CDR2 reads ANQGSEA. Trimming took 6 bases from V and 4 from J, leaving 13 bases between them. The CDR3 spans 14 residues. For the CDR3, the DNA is TGCAGCGTGGAGGGGGGGTCAGGGGCCAACGTCCTGACTTTC. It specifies CSVEGGSGANVLTF.

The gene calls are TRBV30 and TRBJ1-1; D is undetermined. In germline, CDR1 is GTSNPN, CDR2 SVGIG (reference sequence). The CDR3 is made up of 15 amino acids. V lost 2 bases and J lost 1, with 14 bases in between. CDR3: CAWSKLTGRNTEAFF. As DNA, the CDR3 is TGTGCCTGGAGTAAACTGACGGGGAGGAACACTGAAGCTTTCTTT.

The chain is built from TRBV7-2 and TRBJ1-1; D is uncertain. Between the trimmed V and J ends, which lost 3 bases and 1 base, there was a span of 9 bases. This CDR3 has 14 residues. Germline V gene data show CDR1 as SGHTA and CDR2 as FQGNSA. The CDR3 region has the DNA TGTGCCAGCAGCTTCTTAGTTGCGAACACTGAAGCTTTCTTT. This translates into CASSFLVANTEAFF.

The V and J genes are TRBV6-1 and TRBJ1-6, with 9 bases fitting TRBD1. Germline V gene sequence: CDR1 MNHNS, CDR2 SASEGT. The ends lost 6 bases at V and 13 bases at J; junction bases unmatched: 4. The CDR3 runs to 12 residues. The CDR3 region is CASSAGQGPLHF. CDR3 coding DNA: TGTGCCAGCAGCGCCGGACAGGGGCCCCTCCACTTT.

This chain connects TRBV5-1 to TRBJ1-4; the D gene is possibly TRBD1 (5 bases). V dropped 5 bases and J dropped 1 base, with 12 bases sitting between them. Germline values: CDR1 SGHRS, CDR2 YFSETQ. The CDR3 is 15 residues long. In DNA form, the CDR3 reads TGCGCCAGCAGGCTCACAGGCCAAACTAATGAAAAACTGTTTTTT. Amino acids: CASRLTGQTNEKLFF.

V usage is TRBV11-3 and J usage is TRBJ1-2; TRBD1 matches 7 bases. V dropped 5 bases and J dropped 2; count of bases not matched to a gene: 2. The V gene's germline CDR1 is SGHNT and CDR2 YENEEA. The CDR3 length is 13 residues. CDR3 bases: TGTGCCAGCAGCCCAGGGGGGAACTATGGCTACACCTTC. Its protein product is CASSPGGNYGYTF.

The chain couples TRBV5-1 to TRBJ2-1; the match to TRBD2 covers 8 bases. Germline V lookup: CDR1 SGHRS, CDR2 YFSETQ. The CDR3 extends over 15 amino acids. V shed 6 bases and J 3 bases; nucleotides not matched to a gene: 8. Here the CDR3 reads CASNSEAGDYNEQFF. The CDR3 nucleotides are TGCGCCAGCAACTCAGAAGCGGGGGACTACAATGAGCAGTTCTTC.